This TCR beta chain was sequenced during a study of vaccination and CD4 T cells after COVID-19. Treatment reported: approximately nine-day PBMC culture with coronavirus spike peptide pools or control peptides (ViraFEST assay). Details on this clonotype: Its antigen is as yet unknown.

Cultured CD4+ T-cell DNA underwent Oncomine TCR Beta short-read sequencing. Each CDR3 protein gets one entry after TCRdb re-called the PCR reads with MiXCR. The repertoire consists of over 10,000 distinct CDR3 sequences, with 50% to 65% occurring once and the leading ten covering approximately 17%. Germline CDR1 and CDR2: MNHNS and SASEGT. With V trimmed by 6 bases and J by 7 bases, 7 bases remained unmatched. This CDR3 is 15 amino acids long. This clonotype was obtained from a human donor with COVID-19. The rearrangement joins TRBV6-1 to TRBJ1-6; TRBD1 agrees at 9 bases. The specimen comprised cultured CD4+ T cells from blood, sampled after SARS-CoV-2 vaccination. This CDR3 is CASRRQGVGNSPLHF. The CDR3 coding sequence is TGTGCCAGCAGAAGACAGGGGGTGGGGAATTCACCCCTCCACTTT.